This T cell receptor beta chain is drawn from a study of blood T cell repertoires in COVID-19. Study-level background: COVID-19 samples collected from the United States, Italy and Spain covered acute and convalescent phases. PBMCs, B-cell-depleted T cells, or T cells were the source of the cDNA or gDNA that made up the material.

Authors' analysis steps: Scientists estimated how many nucleated cells there were by amplifying reference gene primers. Using immunoSEQ multiplex PCR, the repertoire was profiled, and TCRdb retains in-frame clones only, with some absent. V, J and clone size are taken as reported in that table, and D and trimming were inferred from the DNA itself. Among around 78,000 clones listed, more than 75% were seen once. The CDR3 consists of 13 residues. Trimming removed 2 bases from V and 0 bases from J, with 4 bases in between. Germline assignment: CDR1 KGHSH and CDR2 LQKENI. The TCR was taken from a human donor in a cohort sampled during active COVID-19. Material for sequencing was peripheral blood. The V gene is TRBV18, the J gene TRBJ1-1; D gene ambiguous. The chain's CDR3 is CASSPGMNTEAFF. The CDR3, as DNA: TGTGCCAGCTCACCAGGCATGAACACTGAAGCTTTCTTT.